This T cell receptor beta chain came from a study of blood T cell repertoires in COVID-19. Study details: Sample material is recorded as cDNA or gDNA derived from T cells, B-cell-depleted T cells, or PBMCs.

The table came from immunoSEQ multiplex PCR; TCRdb's copy has only in-frame clones and leaves some out. The sample has more than 200,000 clones, around nine tenths seen once; the top ten hold 3%. V lost 4 bases, J lost 1 base, and 26 bases lay in between. This CDR3 has 19 residues. CDR1 is SGDLS, CDR2 YYNGEE, per germline. This clone was found once. The J gene is TRBJ1-1, the V gene TRBV9, with D unclear. The specimen sequenced was peripheral blood. This TCR derives from a man aged 18 to 29 with active or convalescent COVID-19. Here the CDR3 reads CASSPYVPGGLLGNTEAFF. The CDR3 nucleotides are TGTGCCAGCAGCCCCTACGTTCCGGGCGGACTCTTAGGGAACACTGAAGCTTTCTTT.